A single sample is the source of the 10 T cell receptor beta chains below, sequenced in a study of human T cells and chemical hapten exposure. Time point meaning: healthy volunteer bleed at 6 weeks. Whole blood, unfractionated, served as the material for total RNA extraction. TCRdb re-called the RACE reads with MiXCR, one entry per CDR3 protein. In the table there are some 65,000 distinct CDR3 sequences, about 5.7% of which are singletons. Material for sequencing was whole blood. The receptors stem from a female donor in good health. Some clones in this sample may be carry-over from other donors' samples.

This chain uses TRBV5-1 with TRBJ1-5; D not certain. V was shortened by 0 bases and J by 6 bases, with 10 bases between the two germline ends. The V gene's germline CDR1 is SGHRS and CDR2 YFSETQ. The CDR3 loop spans 14 amino acids. Written as DNA, the CDR3 is TGCGCCAGCAGCTTGGCCCCCGGTGGTCAGCCCCAGCATTTT. It yields the protein CASSLAPGGQPQHF.

The V and J genes are TRBV20-1 and TRBJ2-1; the match to TRBD2 covers 8 bases. With 7 bases clipped from V and 7 bases from J, the junction kept 9 bases outside the gene matches. This CDR3 is built from 13 residues. Germline loops: CDR1 DFQATT, CDR2 SNEGSKA (reference sequence). The CDR3 sequence: CSVGGEVVNEQFF. CDR3 coding DNA: TGCAGTGTCGGGGGGGAGGTTGTAAATGAGCAGTTCTTC.

Many counts were recorded for this clonotype. The chain carries TRBV5-6 and TRBJ1-3; D perhaps matches TRBD1 (5 bases). V was shortened by 0 bases and J by 5 bases, with 9 bases between the two germline ends. CDR3 length equals 14 residues. CDR1 and CDR2 from the germline V gene are SGHDT and YYEEEE. The CDR3 nucleotides are TGTGCCAGCAGCTTGGCGGGGGTTAGAAACACCATATATTTT. It codes for CASSLAGVRNTIYF. The variable domain in full, completed from reference TRBV5-6 and TRBJ1-3, reads DAGVTQSPTHLIKTRGQQVTLRCSPKSGHDTVSWYQQALGQGPQFIFQYYEEEERQRGNFPDRFSGHQFPNYSSELNVNALLLGDSALYLCASSLAGVRNTIYFGEGSWLTVV.

This clonotype was counted at least ten times. This chain connects TRBV27 to TRBJ2-3, with D unresolved. Per germline, CDR1 MNHEY and CDR2 SMNVEV (reference sequence). CDR3 length: 12 residues. Trimming cost V 4 bases and J 4 bases, with 6 bases left between them. In nucleotides, the CDR3 is TGTGCCAGCAGTTCCGGTCCAGATACGCAGTATTTT. It codes for CASSSGPDTQYF.

This clonotype was found many times. The J gene is TRBJ2-7, the V gene TRBV20-1, with 11 nucleotides matching TRBD1. Looked up from germline, CDR1 is DFQATT and CDR2 is SNEGSKA (reference sequence). V shed 4 bases, J shed 0 bases, and the junction held 5 bases outside the gene matches. CDR3 length: 15 residues. The CDR3 protein is CSATSGTGGSYEQYF. In DNA, the CDR3 is TGCAGTGCTACTTCCGGGACAGGGGGCTCCTACGAGCAGTACTTC.

The table lists this clonotype with a few counts. The rearrangement joins TRBV7-2 to TRBJ2-3; D is perhaps TRBD1 or TRBD2 (6 bases each). Per the germline V gene, CDR1 is SGHTA and CDR2 is FQGNSA. CDR3 length: 14 amino acids. Deletions cut 5 bases from V and 7 bases from J, with 16 bases between. The CDR3 DNA is TGTGCCAGCAGCCAGGGGTCTAGCGTTTATACGCAGTATTTT. Translating it yields CASSQGSSVYTQYF.

This chain joins TRBV14 and TRBJ2-3, with unresolved D. This CDR3 is built from 13 residues. V was shortened by 4 bases and J by 3 bases, with 8 bases between the two germline ends. The germline CDR1 and CDR2 sequences are SGHDN and FVKESK. The CDR3 loop reads CASSRGRTDTQYF. CDR3 nucleotides: TGTGCCAGCAGCCGAGGCAGAACAGATACGCAGTATTTT.

The sample holds many counts of this clonotype. This sequence joins TRBV20-1 and TRBJ2-1; 8 bases align to TRBD2. From germline, CDR1 is DFQATT and CDR2 SNEGSKA (reference sequence). After removal of 6 bases from V and 9 bases from J, the junction contained 13 bases not matched to a gene. The CDR3 is 14 residues long. The CDR3 is CSASVGGSGSEQFF. CDR3 DNA: TGCAGTGCCTCAGTGGGCGGGAGCGGGAGTGAGCAGTTCTTC.

Many counts were recorded for this clonotype. The rearrangement uses TRBV28 and TRBJ2-3, with 9 bases lining up with TRBD1. This CDR3 comprises 17 residues. CDR1 and CDR2 from the germline V gene are MDHEN and SYDVKM. V shed 4 bases and J 1 base; nucleotides not matched to a gene: 9. CDR3 in amino acids: CASSSTDRGVGTDTQYF. Here the CDR3 DNA reads TGTGCCAGCAGTTCTACTGACAGGGGGGTGGGCACAGATACGCAGTATTTT. The variable domain in full, with the rest retrieved from reference TRBV28 and TRBJ2-3, is DVKVTQSSRYLVKRTGEKVFLECVQDMDHENMFWYRQDPGLGLRLIYFSYDVKMKEKGDIPEGYSVSREKKERFSLILESASTNQTSMYLCASSSTDRGVGTDTQYFGPGTRLTVL.

This clonotype was seen at least ten times. V and J are TRBV4-1 and TRBJ2-7; 8 nucleotides match TRBD2. The V gene's germline CDR1 is MGHRA and CDR2 YSYEKL. V trimming: 1 base; J trimming: 3 bases; junction bases outside the gene matches: 8. The CDR3 is 16 amino acids. CDR3 DNA sequence: TGCGCCAGCAGCCAAGTAGTAGCGGGGTTGTTCTACGAGCAGTACTTC. Its protein is CASSQVVAGLFYEQYF.